This TCR beta chain was observed in a study of identical twins. Study results and caveats: Memory repertoires lacked the insertion deficit that abundant cord blood beta clonotypes showed.

Points on this clonotype: Its antigen is as yet unknown.

Each donor was a healthy Caucasian. Germline CDR1 and CDR2: SGHAT and FQNNGV. The CDR3 covers 14 residues. V lost 5 bases and J lost 1, with 9 bases in between. TCRdb reprocessed the 5' RACE reads via MiXCR and lists one record per CDR3 protein. The sample includes 200,000 to 250,000 distinct CDR3 sequences, about 13% of them seen just once. A further study also used this sample, focusing on yellow fever vaccine responses in identical twins.

Material: memory (CD45RO+) T cells sorted from blood. This clonotype was sampled from a woman between 18 and 30 years old in good health. The chain links TRBV11-2 to TRBJ2-1; no clear D. The CDR3 bases are TGTGCCAGCAGCCGTAGGCCATCCTACAATGAGCAGTTCTTC. Its protein product is CASSRRPSYNEQFF.